The 31 T cell receptor beta chains below were found in one sample sequenced in a study of PD-L1 blockade in urothelial cancer. Here immunoSEQ multiplex PCR was the method, and the copy in TCRdb shows in-frame clones only, minus some. In the table there are about 22,000 clones, 90% to 95% of which are singletons. Specified time point: peripheral blood 6 weeks after treatment start. The material sequenced was PBMCs, taken around atezolizumab (anti-PD-L1) treatment. These receptors came from a woman between 55 and 75 years old with urothelial cancer.

V is TRBV27 and J is TRBJ2-7; 7 bases are shared with TRBD1. In germline, CDR1 is MNHEY, CDR2 SMNVEV (reference sequence). The CDR3 consists of 15 residues. V dropped 1 base and J dropped 1; count of bases not matched to a gene: 4. The CDR3 spells CASSLFWDRSYEQYF. As DNA, the CDR3 is TGTGCCAGCAGTTTATTTTGGGACAGATCCTACGAGCAGTACTTC.

The chain couples TRBV9 to TRBJ2-3, with 12 positions matching TRBD2. The CDR3 extends over 16 amino acids. The V and J ends lost 2 bases and 4 bases, in that order; junction bases with no gene match: 5. Germline CDR1 SGDLS, CDR2 YYNGEE. The CDR3 bases are TGTGCCAGCAGCGTCACTAGCGGGGGGAGGGCAGATACGCAGTATTTT. Protein sequence: CASSVTSGGRADTQYF.

The V gene is TRBV18, the J gene TRBJ1-3; no reliable D call. Germline CDR1 reads KGHSH; CDR2 reads LQKENI. V lost 2 bases and J 0 bases, leaving 8 bases between the germline ends. This CDR3 comprises 15 residues. The CDR3 loop is CASSPGRSSGNTIYF. In nucleotides, the CDR3 is TGTGCCAGCTCACCAGGGAGGAGCTCTGGAAACACCATATATTTT.

The rearrangement links TRBV2 to TRBJ1-5; 7 positions match TRBD1. Looked up from germline, CDR1 is SNHLY and CDR2 is FYNNEI. The CDR3 contains 16 residues. Unmatched junction bases numbered 9, after V lost 3 bases and J lost 4 bases. DNA of the CDR3: TGTGCCAGCAGTGACAGACAGGGTAACGGGAATCAGCCCCAGCATTTT. This gives the protein CASSDRQGNGNQPQHF.

DNA of the CDR3: TGCGCCAGCAGCTTTAGGGACAGGGGGCGGAATGAGCAGTTCTTC. This translates into CASSFRDRGRNEQFF. The V and J genes are TRBV5-1 and TRBJ2-1; TRBD1 matches at 12 bases. The ends lost 2 bases at V and 7 bases at J; junction bases unmatched: 4. The germline V gene has CDR1 SGHRS and CDR2 YFSETQ. The CDR3 spans 15 residues.

In its sample, this clone was seen once. This chain joins TRBV7-8 and TRBJ2-1; TRBD2 aligns across 9 bases. The length of the CDR3 is 16 residues. The V gene end was trimmed by 1 base and the J gene end by 5 bases; junction bases not matched to a gene: 6. CDR1 is SGHVS, CDR2 FQNEAQ, per germline. CDR3 in amino acids: CASSLEASGNNNEQFF. In DNA form, the CDR3 reads TGTGCCAGCAGCTTAGAGGCTAGCGGGAATAACAATGAGCAGTTCTTC.

This chain links TRBV5-4 with TRBJ1-5; a possible D gene is TRBD1 (6 bases). The CDR3 totals 13 residues. The germline V gene encodes CDR1 SGHNT and CDR2 YYREEE (reference sequence). Trimming pared 0 bases from V and 6 bases from J, leaving 7 bases between. CDR3 nucleotides: TGTGCCAGCAGCTTGGGCAGGGGTCAGCCCCAGCATTTT. Protein: CASSLGRGQPQHF.

The sample holds a few counts of this clone. V gene TRBV11-2 combines with J gene TRBJ2-1; 7 bases map to TRBD2. The CDR3 has 15 residues. The germline V gene has CDR1 SGHAT and CDR2 FQNNGV. Trimming cost V 4 bases and J 6 bases; bases outside gene matches: 9. The CDR3 coding sequence is TGTGCCAGCAGCTCCTGGACTAGTGGCGGCAATGAGCAGTTCTTC. This gives the protein CASSSWTSGGNEQFF.

The chain joins TRBV6-4 to TRBJ2-2, with D perhaps TRBD1 (8 bases). V dropped 10 bases and J dropped 7 bases, with 19 bases sitting between them. The CDR3 loop spans 14 amino acids. CDR1 and CDR2 (germline): MRHNA, SNTAGT. CDR3 DNA: TGTGCCACCACGGACAGGGAGGGGTTCGGGGAGCTGTTTTTT. It specifies CATTDREGFGELFF.

This chain uses TRBV6-5 with TRBJ1-2, with D possibly TRBD1 on 5 matching bases. Germline loops: CDR1 MNHEY, CDR2 SVGAGI. CDR3 size: 15 residues. Trimming pared 2 bases from V and 5 bases from J, leaving 15 bases between. The CDR3: CASSYNQGLVYGYTF. Written as DNA, the CDR3 is TGTGCCAGCAGTTACAATCAGGGTCTGGTATATGGCTACACCTTC.

This clone has more than one count but fewer than ten. This sequence joins TRBV19 and TRBJ1-1; D call uncertain. CDR3 length: 16 amino acids. Per germline, CDR1 LNHDA and CDR2 SQIVND (reference sequence). V was cut by 5 bases and J by 0 bases, with 16 bases left in between. CDR3 sequence reads: CASSPAHRAMNTEAFF. The CDR3 coding sequence is TGTGCCAGTAGTCCCGCGCACCGCGCCATGAACACTGAAGCTTTCTTT.

The chain links TRBV5-4 to TRBJ2-7; D unclear. The CDR3 loop spans 14 amino acids. Trimming removed 3 bases at V and 6 bases at J, with 16 bases between. In germline, CDR1 is SGHNT, CDR2 YYREEE (reference sequence). CDR3 amino acids: CASSSLAASSEQYF. CDR3 bases: TGTGCCAGCAGCTCCCTTGCCGCTAGTAGCGAGCAGTACTTC.

This chain uses TRBV5-1 with TRBJ2-7, with 8 bases matching TRBD1. Germline trimming cut 5 bases from V and 0 bases from J; bases unmatched to any gene: 16. In germline, CDR1 is SGHRS, CDR2 YFSETQ. This CDR3 is built from 18 residues. CDR3 sequence (DNA): TGCGCCAGCAGAAAGGGGACAGGCCTAGGCAGGAGCTCCTACGAGCAGTACTTC. Amino acid sequence: CASRKGTGLGRSSYEQYF.

As to this clone: One end of the junction is discordant with germline, which a read error may explain. This sequence joins TRBV11-2 and TRBJ2-7; D is possibly TRBD1 (5 bases). The CDR3 consists of 13 residues. CDR1 SGHAT and CDR2 FQNNGV come from the germline V gene. CDR3 sequence: CASSLSSRVPSYF. The CDR3 DNA sequence: TGTGCCAGCAGCCTTTCTTCCAGGGTCCCCTCCTATTTC.

This chain joins TRBV7-9 and TRBJ2-3; D gene unclear. The CDR3 loop spans 14 amino acids. Trimming removed 1 base from V and 2 bases from J, with 7 bases in between. Looked up from germline, CDR1 is SEHNR and CDR2 is FQNEAQ (reference sequence). CDR3 bases: TGTGCCAGCAGCTTAGGCCACACCACAGATACGCAGTATTTT. Translating gives CASSLGHTTDTQYF.

The CDR3 nucleotides are TGTGCCAGCAGGTATACGAACGGCAATGAGCAGTTCTTC. This sequence encodes CASRYTNGNEQFF. V and J are TRBV7-2 and TRBJ2-1; D is unclear. Trimming left V 6 bases short and J 6 bases short, with 12 bases between. CDR1 is SGHTA, CDR2 FQGNSA, per germline. The CDR3 has 13 residues.

The chain couples TRBV6-1 to TRBJ2-5; TRBD1 matches 7 bases. The CDR3 has 15 residues. Germline lookup yields CDR1 MNHNS and CDR2 SASEGT. V gave up 1 base and J gave up 4 bases; unmatched junction bases: 6. For the CDR3, the DNA is TGTGCCAGCAGTGAAGACAGGGGAAGGGGAGAGACCCAGTACTTC. The encoded protein is CASSEDRGRGETQYF.

The chain employs TRBV18 and TRBJ1-5; no clear D gene. The CDR3 runs 13 residues. Germline V CDR1 and CDR2: KGHSH, LQKENI. Trimming left V 3 bases short and J 7 bases short, with 10 bases between. CDR3 in amino acids: CASSPSGNQPQHF. The CDR3 DNA follows: TGTGCCAGCTCACCGAGCGGGAACCAGCCCCAGCATTTT.

In this sample, this clone turned up once. The chain recombines TRBV18 with TRBJ2-3; 9 bases match TRBD2. The ends lost 8 bases at V and 0 bases at J; junction bases unmatched: 3. This CDR3 is built from 14 residues. The germline CDR1 and CDR2 sequences are KGHSH and LQKENI. The chain's CDR3 is CASGSGGSTDTQYF. The CDR3 DNA follows: TGTGCCAGCGGTAGCGGGGGTAGCACAGATACGCAGTATTTT.

This clone was counted a single time. The chain is built from TRBV2 and TRBJ2-3; 7 bases are shared with TRBD2. The germline gives CDR1 SNHLY, CDR2 FYNNEI. V shed 5 bases and J 0 bases; nucleotides not matched to a gene: 2. CDR3 length: 14 residues. CDR3 coding DNA: TGTGCCAGCAGTTTGGGGGGGAGCACAGATACGCAGTATTTT. Translating gives CASSLGGSTDTQYF.

The chain is built from TRBV7-2 and TRBJ2-1; the match to TRBD1 covers 7 bases. J gave up 0 bases and V 1 base, and 0 bases lay outside the gene matches. This CDR3 is built from 15 residues. Germline V gives CDR1 SGHTA, CDR2 FQGNSA. CDR3: CASSLDRGSYNEQFF. DNA for the CDR3: TGTGCCAGCAGCTTAGACAGGGGCTCCTACAATGAGCAGTTCTTC.

V usage is TRBV5-4 and J usage is TRBJ2-2; 12 bases are a match to TRBD2. Germline V gene lookup returns CDR1 SGHNT and CDR2 YYREEE (reference sequence). The CDR3 extends over 16 amino acids. J gave up 7 bases and V 1 base, and 5 bases lay outside the gene matches. The CDR3 loop reads CASSLTSGRLNGELFF. In DNA, the CDR3 is TGTGCCAGCAGCTTGACTAGCGGGAGGCTCAACGGGGAGCTGTTTTTT.

The chain uses TRBV9 and TRBJ1-2; possibly TRBD1 for D (5 bases). V was trimmed by 0 bases and J by 8 bases, leaving 11 bases between them. The germline V gene encodes CDR1 SGDLS and CDR2 YYNGEE. The CDR3 loop spans 13 amino acids. The DNA for the CDR3 is TGTGCCAGCAGCGTAGCTCGGGGGGGAGGCTACACCTTC. This translates into CASSVARGGGYTF. Using reference TRBV9 and TRBJ1-2 for the parts outside the CDR3, the full variable domain is DSGVTQTPKHLITATGQRVTLRCSPRSGDLSVYWYQQSLDQGLQFLIQYYNGEERAKGNILERFSAQQFPDLHSELNLSSLELGDSALYFCASSVARGGGYTFGSGTRLTVV.

V usage is TRBV4-1 and J usage is TRBJ2-7, with 8 bases lining up with TRBD2. Per germline, CDR1 MGHRA and CDR2 YSYEKL. The J segment lost 12 bases and the V segment lost 1 base, leaving 11 bases of the junction unmatched. CDR3 length: 14 residues. In DNA form, the CDR3 reads TGCGCCAGCAGCCAAGTTCTCGGGACTAGGGCCCTGTACTTC. Protein product: CASSQVLGTRALYF.

Only one count was recorded for this clone. The DNA of the CDR3 is TGTGCCAGCAGCTCTCGGCGGACAGGGGGCGCGTACGAGCAGTACTTC. Its translation is CASSSRRTGGAYEQYF. V gene TRBV27 combines with J gene TRBJ2-7, with 11 bases lining up with TRBD1. The germline CDR1 and CDR2 sequences are MNHEY and SMNVEV (reference sequence). The CDR3 covers 16 residues. V lost 6 bases and J lost 4; bases outside the gene matches: 11.

The chain has TRBV6-5 and TRBJ2-2; maybe TRBD1 (6 bases). Trimming pared 2 bases from V and 1 base from J, leaving 11 bases between. Germline CDR1 and CDR2: MNHEY and SVGAGI. This CDR3 is built from 16 residues. This CDR3 reads CASSYGVTGNTGELFF. DNA of the CDR3: TGTGCCAGCAGTTACGGGGTGACAGGGAACACCGGGGAGCTGTTTTTT.

The chain carries TRBV10-1 and TRBJ1-1; D might be TRBD1 (6 bases). Germline values: CDR1 WNHNN, CDR2 SYGVQD (reference sequence). The CDR3 totals 13 residues. Trimming removed 3 bases at V and 1 base at J, with 6 bases between. The CDR3 nucleotides read TGCGCCAGCAGTGACAGGGGGAACACTGAAGCTTTCTTT. Translation: CASSDRGNTEAFF.

This chain links TRBV12-1 with TRBJ2-7; TRBD2 reflects the table's D call only, with no check against the DNA. TRBV12-1 is a listed pseudogene. The CDR3 is 15 residues long. This CDR3 reads CASSWRALLISEQYF. The CDR3 nucleotides read TGTGCCAGCAGCTGGCGGGCCCTATTAATCAGCGAGCAGTACTTC.

The genes are TRBV7-9 and TRBJ2-5, with D unclear. Germline CDR1 reads SEHNR; CDR2 reads FQNEAQ (reference sequence). V was clipped by 5 bases and J by 5 bases, with 9 bases between them. The CDR3 contains 12 residues. In nucleotides, the CDR3 is TGTGCCAGCAGCCGAGTGAGGGAGACCCAGTACTTC. Protein: CASSRVRETQYF.

The V call is TRBV10-3, the J call TRBJ2-3, with 10 bases lining up with TRBD2. The germline CDR1 and CDR2 sequences are ENHRY and SYGVKD. This CDR3 region has 15 residues. V shed 3 bases and J 6 bases; nucleotides not matched to a gene: 6. Here the CDR3 DNA reads TGTGCCATCAGTGATAGGACTAGCGGACGGGATACGCAGTATTTT. Protein sequence: CAISDRTSGRDTQYF.

This chain uses TRBV7-9 with TRBJ1-5; TRBD1 agrees at 10 bases. J lost 15 bases, V lost 1 base, and 12 bases had no gene match. The CDR3 extends over 15 amino acids. In germline, CDR1 is SEHNR, CDR2 FQNEAQ (reference sequence). DNA for the CDR3: TGTGCCAGCAGCTTAGGGGGGGGGACAGGGGATGCCCGGCATTTT. Encoded protein: CASSLGGGTGDARHF. Looking up the rest from reference TRBV7-9 and TRBJ1-5 gives the full variable domain: DTGVSQNPRHKITKRGQNVTFRCDPISEHNRLYWYRQTLGQGPEFLTYFQNEAQLEKSRLLSDRFSAERPKGSFSTLEIQRTEQGDSAMYLCASSLGGGTGDARHFGDGTRLSIL.